This T cell receptor beta chain was recorded in a study of blood T cell repertoires in COVID-19. At the level of the study: Italy, Spain and the United States were the sources of the convalescent and acute COVID-19 samples. From T cells, B-cell-depleted T cells, or PBMCs came the material, which was cDNA or gDNA.

The CDR3 has 14 amino acids. Germline-derived CDR1 and CDR2 are LNHDA and SQIVND (reference sequence). V was clipped by 5 bases and J by 1 base, with 11 bases between them. Source study methods: Estimation of nucleated cell counts relied on the amplification of reference gene primers. Produced via immunoSEQ multiplex PCR; TCRdb's table is partial and in-frame only. Clone size and the V and J calls come from that table; the DNA yielded D and trimming. The table lists 230,000 or so clones, about 86% of them singletons. The chain carries TRBV19 and TRBJ1-1; D gene uncertain. Sequenced input: peripheral blood. This receptor was taken from a man aged 50 to 60 with active or convalescent COVID-19. CDR3 nucleotide sequence: TGTGCCAGTAGTTCTCCGTGGCAGAACACTGAAGCTTTCTTT. Translating it yields CASSSPWQNTEAFF.